These 31 T cell receptor beta chains were sequenced from one sample in a study of beta chain features in type 1 diabetes. Every bit of the isolated RNA underwent reverse transcription, so sequencing read expressed TCRB transcripts. This table comes from immunoSEQ multiplex PCR, and its TCRdb copy is limited to in-frame clones, with some not included. The sample consists of 38,000 or so clones, roughly two thirds of them appearing once. The sequenced sample consisted of Tregs from blood. These receptors were collected from a woman aged 30 to 39 in good health.

This clone occurred a few times. The chain uses TRBV6-6 and TRBJ2-1, with no clear D. V lost 3 bases to trimming and J lost 5 bases, with 11 bases between them. Germline V gene lookup returns CDR1 MNHNY and CDR2 SVGAGI (reference sequence). The CDR3 has 14 amino acids. CDR3 sequence (DNA): TGTGCCAGCAGTTATTGGTCGCAGAACAATGAGCAGTTCTTC. Its protein is CASSYWSQNNEQFF.

This clone was observed a single time. This chain connects TRBV19 to TRBJ2-5, with D possibly TRBD1 on 5 matching bases. Judging by the DNA end, TRBJ2-7 fits better; the J call may be wrong. Germline V CDR1 and CDR2: LNHDA, SQIVND (reference sequence). The CDR3 runs 13 residues. The CDR3 region has the DNA TGTGCCAGTAGTCAAGTAAGGGGCCACGAGCAGTACTTC. Its protein product is CASSQVRGHEQYF.

This clone was observed a handful of times. CDR3 sequence (DNA): TGTGCCAGCAGCCCCAGTGGGGGGACGTCCTACAATGAGCAGTTCTTC. Amino acids: CASSPSGGTSYNEQFF. The rearrangement uses TRBV5-4 and TRBJ2-1; D may be TRBD2 (6 bases). In germline, CDR1 is SGHNT, CDR2 YYREEE (reference sequence). The CDR3 loop spans 16 amino acids. V lost 4 bases and J 1 base, leaving 15 bases between the germline ends.

A few counts support this clone. The rearrangement links TRBV6-6 to TRBJ2-7, with 7 bases that match TRBD2. The CDR3 spans 13 residues. CDR1 MNHNY and CDR2 SVGAGI come from the germline V gene (reference sequence). Trimming took 6 bases from V and 3 from J; bases not matched to a gene: 5. The DNA for the CDR3 is TGTGCCAGCAGGTCTAGCGGATACTACGAGCAGTACTTC. Protein: CASRSSGYYEQYF.

The chain is built from TRBV30 and TRBJ2-7; D call uncertain. Deletions cut 4 bases from V and 1 base from J, with 5 bases between. The CDR3 length is 11 residues. Germline CDR1 reads GTSNPN; CDR2 reads SVGIG (reference sequence). The CDR3 region is CAWMQSYEQYF. The CDR3 DNA is TGTGCCTGGATGCAGTCCTACGAGCAGTACTTC. The whole variable domain, filled in from reference TRBV30 and TRBJ2-7, reads SQTIHQWPATLVQPVGSPLSLECTVEGTSNPNLYWYRQAAGRGLQLLFYSVGIGQISSEVPQNLSASRPQDRQFILSSKKLLLSDSGFYLCAWMQSYEQYFGPGTRLTVT.

The chain couples TRBV6-5 to TRBJ2-3; 10 bases agree with TRBD1. The J segment lost 7 bases and the V segment lost 5 bases, leaving 3 bases of the junction unmatched. The germline gives CDR1 MNHEY, CDR2 SVGAGI. The CDR3 sequence is 13 residues long. The CDR3 spells CASSRQGAYTQYF. The CDR3 DNA reads TGTGCCAGCAGTCGACAGGGGGCATATACGCAGTATTTT.

The chain employs TRBV19 and TRBJ1-1; D gene ambiguous. Trimming shortened V by 2 bases and J by 3 bases, and 10 bases separated the two germline ends. The germline CDR1 and CDR2 sequences are LNHDA and SQIVND (reference sequence). The CDR3 has 14 residues. The CDR3 DNA follows: TGTGCCAGTAGTATAAGTTTGAGGGACACTGAAGCTTTCTTT. This sequence encodes CASSISLRDTEAFF.

The rearrangement joins TRBV4-2 to TRBJ1-2, with a weak D call TRBD1 (6 bases). V lost 5 bases to trimming and J lost 4 bases, with 14 bases between them. Germline CDR1 and CDR2: LGHNA and YNFKEQ. The CDR3 is made up of 14 amino acids. In DNA form, the CDR3 reads TGTGCCAGCAGCGCACAACAGGGTCCCTATGGCTACACCTTC. Translating gives CASSAQQGPYGYTF.

This clone was observed a few times. The rearrangement uses TRBV19 and TRBJ2-3, with D unclear. Germline V gene lookup returns CDR1 LNHDA and CDR2 SQIVND (reference sequence). Trimming took off 6 bases at V and 2 bases at J, with 15 bases between the two ends. The CDR3 contains 15 residues. DNA for the CDR3: TGTGCCAGTAGCCCGGTCCTTTCAACCACAGATACGCAGTATTTT. Amino acids: CASSPVLSTTDTQYF.

The rearrangement uses TRBV11-2 and TRBJ2-1; 10 bases agree with TRBD2. Germline values: CDR1 SGHAT, CDR2 FQNNGV. The CDR3 is 17 residues long. The V segment lost 1 base and the J segment 4 bases; nucleotides outside the gene matches: 7. DNA for the CDR3: TGTGCCAGCAGCTTAGGGCTAGCGGGGGCAAAATACAATGAGCAGTTCTTC. It yields the protein CASSLGLAGAKYNEQFF.

The V call is TRBV29-1, the J call TRBJ1-5; unclear D gene. Trimming stripped 6 bases from V and 2 bases from J, with 11 bases between. CDR3 length: 13 residues. Per germline, CDR1 SQVTM and CDR2 ANQGSEA. CDR3 protein: CSVLLRGNQPQHF. The CDR3 DNA is TGCAGCGTCCTCCTCCGGGGCAATCAGCCCCAGCATTTT. The full variable domain, completed using reference TRBV29-1 and TRBJ1-5, is SAVISQKPSRDICQRGTSLTIQCQVDSQVTMMFWYRQQPGQSLTLIATANQGSEATYESGFVIDKFPISRPNLTFSTLTVSNMSPEDSSIYLCSVLLRGNQPQHFGDGTRLSIL.

The V call is TRBV12-2, the J call TRBJ2-5; the table's D call of TRBD1 was not tested on the DNA. TRBV12-2 is reported as a pseudogene. This CDR3 region has 15 residues. Here the CDR3 DNA reads TGTGCAAGTCGCCCCCGATATTGGGACAGGGTGTCCCAGTACTTC. It encodes CASRPRYWDRVSQYF.

This clone was seen only a few times. This chain uses TRBV6-5 with TRBJ2-5; the match to TRBD1 covers 9 bases. Unmatched junction bases numbered 9, after V lost 5 bases and J lost 5 bases. This CDR3 comprises 15 residues. Germline CDR1 reads MNHEY; CDR2 reads SVGAGI. The CDR3 here is CASSRTTGGFETQYF. DNA for the CDR3: TGTGCCAGCAGTAGAACCACAGGGGGCTTCGAGACCCAGTACTTC.

This sequence joins TRBV4-3 and TRBJ1-1; TRBD1 is a possible D gene (5 bases). There are 15 residues in the CDR3. CDR1 is LGHNA, CDR2 YSLEER, per germline. Trimming took 4 bases from V and 4 from J, leaving 16 bases between them. The CDR3 sequence is CASSPAWGLGTEAFF. The CDR3 bases are TGCGCCAGCAGCCCCGCGTGGGGACTGGGCACTGAAGCTTTCTTT.

The CDR3 spells CASSVDRGLGGYTF. In nucleotides, the CDR3 is TGTGCCAGCAGTGTCGACAGGGGGCTAGGCGGCTACACCTTC. The rearrangement links TRBV6-1 to TRBJ1-2; 10 positions agree with TRBD1. From germline, CDR1 is MNHNS and CDR2 SASEGT. J was trimmed by 8 bases and V by 4 bases; bases with no gene match: 7. The CDR3 runs 14 residues.

V gene TRBV10-3 combines with J gene TRBJ2-1; TRBD2 aligns across 15 bases. Losses at the gene ends were 6 bases for V and 6 bases for J; bases not matched to a gene: 0. Germline V gene data show CDR1 as ENHRY and CDR2 as SYGVKD. The CDR3 runs to 14 residues. Here the CDR3 reads CAIRGLAGGNEQFF. The CDR3 DNA follows: TGTGCCATCAGGGGACTAGCGGGAGGCAATGAGCAGTTCTTC.

The chain recombines TRBV15 with TRBJ2-1; a possible D gene is TRBD1 (6 bases). Germline V gene data show CDR1 as LNHNV and CDR2 as YYDKDF (reference sequence). The CDR3 totals 13 residues. Trimming took off 3 bases at V and 9 bases at J, with 12 bases between the two ends. The chain's CDR3 is CATSSRDRSEQFF. The CDR3 DNA reads as TGTGCCACCAGCAGTCGCGACAGGAGTGAGCAGTTCTTC.

This chain uses TRBV6-5 with TRBJ2-2; D uncertain. The germline gives CDR1 MNHEY, CDR2 SVGAGI. This CDR3 has 14 residues. V was pared by 7 bases and J by 2 bases, with 11 bases between. CDR3 loop: CASTGGSNTGELFF. The CDR3 DNA follows: TGTGCCAGCACTGGCGGTAGCAACACCGGGGAGCTGTTTTTT.

The chain carries TRBV6-5 and TRBJ2-7; the D gene is possibly TRBD1 (5 bases). CDR3 length: 13 residues. Germline V CDR1 and CDR2: MNHEY, SVGAGI. Trimming stripped 6 bases from V and 0 bases from J, with 9 bases between. The CDR3 nucleotides read TGTGCCAGCAGCCGACAGAGCTCCTACGAGCAGTACTTC. This gives the protein CASSRQSSYEQYF.

The chain joins TRBV11-2 to TRBJ2-1, with D possibly being TRBD2 (5 bases). CDR3 length equals 16 residues. The V gene lost 0 bases and the J gene lost 7 bases, with 16 bases spanning the gap. Per the germline V gene, CDR1 is SGHAT and CDR2 is FQNNGV. CDR3 amino acids: CASSLDSDSRRNEQFF. CDR3 DNA: TGTGCCAGCAGCTTAGATAGCGACTCCCGTCGTAATGAGCAGTTCTTC.

The rearrangement links TRBV6-1 to TRBJ1-1, with TRBD1 as a possible D gene (5 bases). Trimming cost V 8 bases and J 1 base, with 17 bases left between them. CDR1 is MNHNS, CDR2 SASEGT, per germline. This CDR3 is built from 15 residues. The CDR3 DNA reads as TGTGCCAGCCATTCCTGGGGGACTGCGAACACTGAAGCTTTCTTT. This codes for CASHSWGTANTEAFF.

The chain uses TRBV2 and TRBJ1-2; 12 nucleotides match TRBD1. The germline gives CDR1 SNHLY, CDR2 FYNNEI. The CDR3 extends over 14 amino acids. After removal of 6 bases from V and 4 bases from J, the junction contained 3 bases not matched to a gene. The CDR3 loop reads CASSPGQGAYGYTF. The CDR3, as DNA: TGTGCCAGCAGCCCGGGACAGGGGGCCTATGGCTACACCTTC.

The J gene is TRBJ2-4, the V gene TRBV29-1, with a weak D call TRBD1 (6 bases). CDR3 size: 17 residues. The V gene's germline CDR1 is SQVTM and CDR2 ANQGSEA. Deletions cut 1 base from V and 0 bases from J, with 16 bases between. The CDR3 reads CSVEGTTGPLAKNIQYF. The CDR3 DNA sequence: TGCAGCGTTGAAGGGACCACAGGGCCTCTAGCCAAAAACATTCAGTACTTC.

The chain has TRBV9 and TRBJ2-5; 11 nucleotides line up with TRBD2. The J call may be faulty, since TRBJ2-7 better matches the DNA end. The germline V gene has CDR1 SGDLS and CDR2 YYNGEE. The CDR3 runs 14 residues. The CDR3 is CASSEGTSGYEQYF. The CDR3, as DNA: TGTGCCAGCAGCGAGGGGACTAGCGGCTACGAGCAGTACTTC.

This clone was seen more than once but under ten times. V gene TRBV30 combines with J gene TRBJ2-3, with 14 bases lining up with TRBD2. The CDR3 contains 13 residues. Germline lookup yields CDR1 GTSNPN and CDR2 SVGIG (reference sequence). CDR3 nucleotides: TGTACAGGGACTAGCGGGAGAAGAGATACGCAGTATTTT. It yields the protein CTGTSGRRDTQYF.

The chain links TRBV5-1 to TRBJ2-2, with 8 bases lining up with TRBD2. CDR1 SGHRS and CDR2 YFSETQ come from the germline V gene. V lost 0 bases, J lost 0 bases, and 10 bases stayed unmatched. This CDR3 is built from 19 residues. The CDR3 region is CASSLAVAGIQTNTGELFF. For the CDR3, the DNA is TGCGCCAGCAGCTTGGCGGTAGCGGGAATTCAAACGAACACCGGGGAGCTGTTTTTT.

The rearrangement links TRBV6-1 to TRBJ1-1; 9 bases line up with TRBD1. The CDR3 length is 15 residues. V was pared by 2 bases and J by 3 bases, with 4 bases of the junction left unmatched. Germline values: CDR1 MNHNS, CDR2 SASEGT. In DNA form, the CDR3 reads TGTGCCAGCAGTGAATCGTGGACAGGGGACACTGAAGCTTTCTTT. This translates into CASSESWTGDTEAFF.

The chain employs TRBV2 and TRBJ2-5; D might be TRBD1 (6 bases). The DNA end favors TRBJ2-7, so the J call may be wrong. Per the germline V gene, CDR1 is SNHLY and CDR2 is FYNNEI. The CDR3 is made up of 13 amino acids. The CDR3 reads CATVRDIAYEQYF. DNA of the CDR3: TGTGCCACCGTACGGGACATAGCCTACGAGCAGTACTTC.

The chain combines TRBV5-6 with TRBJ2-7; TRBD2 matches at 9 bases. This CDR3 has 15 residues. Looked up from germline, CDR1 is SGHDT and CDR2 is YYEEEE. V gave up 6 bases and J gave up 2 bases; unmatched junction bases: 9. The CDR3 DNA reads as TGTGCCAGCACCCACTTGCGGGAGGGCCCCTACGAGCAGTACTTC. Translation gives CASTHLREGPYEQYF.

CDR3 protein: CASSPTGLETEAFF. The CDR3 bases are TGTGCCAGCAGCCCTACAGGGTTGGAGACTGAAGCTTTCTTT. V is TRBV6-5 and J is TRBJ1-1; tentative D call: TRBD1 (6 bases). Trimming shortened V by 6 bases and J by 5 bases, and 16 bases separated the two germline ends. Germline assignment: CDR1 MNHEY and CDR2 SVGAGI. CDR3 length: 14 amino acids.

The chain has TRBV2 and TRBJ1-1; D gene unclear. V shed 4 bases and J shed 3 bases, with 3 bases lying between them. The germline V gene has CDR1 SNHLY and CDR2 FYNNEI. The CDR3 is 11 amino acids. The CDR3 is CASSVYTEAFF. The CDR3 DNA is TGTGCCAGCAGTGTCTACACTGAAGCTTTCTTT.